These T cell receptor beta chains were read from a single sample in a study of cytomegalovirus exposure and HLA in healthy donors. Sequencing used immunoSEQ multiplex PCR; TCRdb keeps in-frame clones, though not all of them. The data contain roughly 64,000 clones, 95% of them singletons. The sequencing sample was made of PBMCs. All receptors derive from a woman under 30 in good health and CMV-seropositive. Each CDR3 is given with its conserved first and last residue. The D gene is left open where the match is weak. Where a row states a size, it is once, few, many or the class of an expanded clone; other rows omit it.

.,TRBV5-4,TRBJ2-1,.,TGTGCCAGCAGCTTGAACTCGGGGAGTGAGCAGTTCTTC,CASSLNSGSEQFF
.,TRBV25-1,TRBJ2-6,.,TGTGCCAGCAGTCCCAGAGGAAGGGGTTCCTCTGGGGCCAACGTCCTGACTTTC,CASSPRGRGSSGANVLTF
.,TRBV18,TRBJ1-4,.,TGTGCCAGCTCACCGGACAGTAATGAAAAACTGTTTTTT,CASSPDSNEKLFF
.,TRBV6-5,TRBJ1-4,TRBD1,TGTGCCACTAGACAGGGGAGGCATGGTAATGAAAAACTGTTTTTT,CATRQGRHGNEKLFF
.,TRBV7-2,TRBJ2-5,.,TGTGCCAGCAGCACCCCGGGGGACCAAGAGACCCAGTACTTC,CASSTPGDQETQYF
.,TRBV27,TRBJ2-1,.,TGTGCCAGCAGTTTTGGGACTGGACGTTTCGTTGAGCAGTTCTTC,CASSFGTGRFVEQFF
.,TRBV4-3,TRBJ1-3,TRBD1,TGCGCCAGCAGCCAAGATCATGAGAACAGGGGGCTTGGAAACACCATATATTTT,CASSQDHENRGLGNTIYF
.,TRBV19,TRBJ1-2,TRBD1,TGTGCCAGTAGTACTTTAACCGGGACAGATTATGGCTACACCTTC,CASSTLTGTDYGYTF
.,TRBV4-1,TRBJ2-1,TRBD2,TGCGCCAGCAGCCAAGATCTTGCGGGAGCTTACAATGAGCAGTTCTTC,CASSQDLAGAYNEQFF
.,TRBV30,TRBJ1-2,.,TGTGCCTGTTCACAGGGCAACTATGGCTACACCTTC,CACSQGNYGYTF
.,TRBV28,TRBJ2-2,.,TGTGCCTCCGGGGACACCGGGGAGCTGTTTTTT,CASGDTGELFF
once,TRBV14,TRBJ2-3,TRBD2,TGTGCCAGCAGCCGGATACTAGCGGGTACGCAGTATTTT,CASSRILAGTQYF
.,TRBV6-4,TRBJ1-1,TRBD1,TGTGCCAGCAGACAGGGGGCCTTTTGGAACACTGAAGCTTTCTTT,CASRQGAFWNTEAFF
.,TRBV6-6,TRBJ1-1,.,TGTGCCAGCAGTACTCGACAGGACGGAGCTTTCTTT,CASSTRQDGAFF
.,TRBV27,TRBJ2-1,.,TGTGCCAGCGCCTCAGCCCGGTCTGGGCATGAGCAGTTCTTC,CASASARSGHEQFF
.,TRBV7-8,TRBJ1-2,.,TGTGCCAGCAGCCAAAACAGGCAACCCTATGGCTACACCTTC,CASSQNRQPYGYTF
.,TRBV4-2,TRBJ1-5,TRBD1,TGTGCCAGCAGCCAAGAAGACAGGGACAATCAGCCCCAGCATTTT,CASSQEDRDNQPQHF
.,TRBV29-1,TRBJ1-2,.,TGCAGCGTTGAAGATGGAGGGTGGTATGACTATGGCTACACCTTC,CSVEDGGWYDYGYTF
.,TRBV7-6,TRBJ1-2,.,TGTGCCAGCAGCTTAGGGACAGCGAACTATGGCTACACCTTC,CASSLGTANYGYTF
.,TRBV5-4,TRBJ2-3,.,TGTGCCAGCAGCTTGAATATGGCCTTGGCTCGCACAGATACGCAGTATTTT,CASSLNMALARTDTQYF
.,TRBV13,TRBJ2-5,TRBD2,TGTGCCAGCAGCCTGGGACTAGCGGGAGCAGAGACCCAGTACTTC,CASSLGLAGAETQYF
.,TRBV7-2,TRBJ2-1,TRBD1,TGTGCCAGCAGCCACCGGACAGGGGGCTACAATGAGCAGTTCTTC,CASSHRTGGYNEQFF
.,TRBV5-4,TRBJ2-3,.,TGTGCCAGCAGCTTGGGGACAGTCACAGATACGCAGTATTTT,CASSLGTVTDTQYF
.,TRBV9,TRBJ2-1,TRBD2,TGTGCCAGCAGCGCAAGGACTAGCGGGATAAACAATGAGCAGTTCTTC,CASSARTSGINNEQFF
.,TRBV5-1,TRBJ2-2,TRBD2,TGCGCCAGCAGCTTCGGGACTAGCGGGACCACCGGGGAGCTGTTTTTT,CASSFGTSGTTGELFF
.,TRBV11-3,TRBJ1-3,.,TGTGCCAGCAGCCCCAAATGGAGAGACTCTGGAAACACCATATATTTT,CASSPKWRDSGNTIYF
.,TRBV9,TRBJ2-7,.,TGTGCCAGCAGCGTAGATGGAGGGAACGAGCAGTACTTC,CASSVDGGNEQYF
.,TRBV10-2,TRBJ1-1,.,TGCGCCAGCACCATTAACACTGAAGCTTTCTTT,CASTINTEAFF
.,TRBV11-2,TRBJ2-2,.,TGTGCCAGCAGCCGAAATAGCGGAGGGAACACCGGGGAGCTGTTTTTT,CASSRNSGGNTGELFF
.,TRBV7-9,TRBJ1-2,.,TGTGCCAGCAGCCCGCGAGCCGGGACAACCTTCAGGGACTATGGCTACACCTTC,CASSPRAGTTFRDYGYTF
.,TRBV6-5,TRBJ1-1,.,TGTGCCAGCAGTCCTCCCGGACAGATTAACACTGAAGCTTTCTTT,CASSPPGQINTEAFF
.,TRBV14,TRBJ2-4,TRBD1,TGTGCCAGCAGCCGGGACAGGGCCATTCAGTACTTC,CASSRDRAIQYF
.,TRBV28,TRBJ1-5,TRBD1,TGTGCCAGCAGTTTTGGGACAGTGGCCCAGCCCCAGCATTTT,CASSFGTVAQPQHF
.,TRBV4-1,TRBJ2-3,.,TGCGCCAGCAGCGCTACTAGCACAGATACGCAGTATTTT,CASSATSTDTQYF
.,TRBV27,TRBJ1-5,.,TGTGCCAGCAGTTCCCAAAGATCAGGGCAGCCCCAGCATTTT,CASSSQRSGQPQHF
.,TRBV6-1,TRBJ1-1,TRBD1,TGTGCCAGCAGCACAGGGGGCTCAGCTGAAGCTTTCTTT,CASSTGGSAEAFF
.,TRBV11-2,TRBJ1-4,TRBD1,TGTGCCAGCAGCTTAGGGTGGGTGTGGGGACAGCCGGCGAAGGTGGAACTGTTTTTT,CASSLGWVWGQPAKVELFF
.,TRBV4-2,TRBJ2-7,TRBD1,TGTGCCAGCAGCCAAGATCAGGGGGAGTGGGAGCAGTACTTC,CASSQDQGEWEQYF
.,TRBV30,TRBJ2-4,TRBD2,TGTGCCTGGAGTGTAGGGAGGGGCATTCAGTACTTC,CAWSVGRGIQYF
.,TRBV5-1,TRBJ2-1,TRBD2,TGCGCCAGCAGCTTGGATTTGAGGCGGGAGATTAACAATGAGCAGTTCTTC,CASSLDLRREINNEQFF
once,TRBV7-9,TRBJ2-5,TRBD1,TGTGCCAGCAGCTTCGCAAACCATGGACAGGGGAGAAGGGAGACCCAGTACTTC,CASSFANHGQGRRETQYF
.,TRBV19,TRBJ1-3,.,TGTGCCAGTAGTATAGTGGACAGCCTTCTCTCTGGAAACACCATATATTTT,CASSIVDSLLSGNTIYF
.,TRBV27,TRBJ2-7,.,TGTGCCAGCAGTTTCGCTGGGATCGGGAACGAGCAGTACTTC,CASSFAGIGNEQYF
.,TRBV2,TRBJ2-3,.,TGTGCCAGCAGGGGATTAGAGCCGGGGGGCGCAGATACGCAGTATTTT,CASRGLEPGGADTQYF
once,TRBV5-4,TRBJ1-6,.,TGTGCCAGCAGCTTGGTCCCCCCAGGGGATCAGAGTTCACCCCTCCACTTT,CASSLVPPGDQSSPLHF
.,TRBV27,TRBJ2-7,TRBD2,TGTGCCAGCAGTCGTCTATCCGGGAGGGCCTTGACCGAGCAGTACTTC,CASSRLSGRALTEQYF
.,TRBV18,TRBJ2-6,.,TGTGCCAGCTCACTACAGGGCACTGGGGCCAACGTCCTGACTTTC,CASSLQGTGANVLTF
.,TRBV10-2,TRBJ1-5,TRBD1,TGCGCCAGCACCACAGGACAGGGCAATCAGCCCCAGCATTTT,CASTTGQGNQPQHF
.,TRBV4-1,TRBJ2-7,.,TGCGCCAGCAGCCTAGCTGACGCCGTATCCTACGAGCAGTACTTC,CASSLADAVSYEQYF